This T cell receptor (beta chain) was sequenced in a study of cytomegalovirus exposure and HLA in healthy donors. Data came from immunoSEQ multiplex PCR; TCRdb stores just in-frame clones and leaves some out. The table lists 150,000 or so clones, approximately 86% of them singletons. CDR1 is LGHNA and CDR2 is YSLEER in the germline V gene. The CDR3 totals 15 residues. Trimming removed 4 bases from V and 7 bases from J; junction bases left unmatched: 6. This clone was counted once. The gene calls are TRBV4-3 and TRBJ1-6; TRBD1 aligns across 8 bases. The sequencing input was PBMCs. This clonotype originated in a man aged 18 to 35 in good health and CMV-seropositive. CDR3 coding DNA: TGCGCCAGCAGCCGGACCGGGACAGGAAATTCACCCCTCCACTTT. It codes for CASSRTGTGNSPLHF.